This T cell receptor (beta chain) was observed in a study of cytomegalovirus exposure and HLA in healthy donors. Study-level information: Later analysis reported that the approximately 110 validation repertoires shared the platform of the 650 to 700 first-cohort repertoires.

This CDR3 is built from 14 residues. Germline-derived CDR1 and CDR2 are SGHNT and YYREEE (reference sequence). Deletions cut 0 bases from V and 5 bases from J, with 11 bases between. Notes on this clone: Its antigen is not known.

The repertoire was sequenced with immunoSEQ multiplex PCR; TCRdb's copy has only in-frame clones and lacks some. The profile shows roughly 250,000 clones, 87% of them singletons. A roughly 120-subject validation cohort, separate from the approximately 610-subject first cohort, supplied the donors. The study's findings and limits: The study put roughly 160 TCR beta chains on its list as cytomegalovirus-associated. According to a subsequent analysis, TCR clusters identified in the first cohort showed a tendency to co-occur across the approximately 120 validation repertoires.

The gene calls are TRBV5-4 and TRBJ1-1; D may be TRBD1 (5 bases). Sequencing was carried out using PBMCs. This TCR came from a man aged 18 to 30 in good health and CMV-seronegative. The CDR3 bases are TGTGCCAGCAGCTTGGGGCAGGGAGGTACTGAAGCTTTCTTT. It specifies CASSLGQGGTEAFF.